Following are 27 T cell receptor beta chains from one sample sequenced in a study of cytomegalovirus exposure and HLA in healthy donors. Both 60 Vbeta primers and 13 Jbeta primers went into the PCR. The method was immunoSEQ multiplex PCR; TCRdb's version includes in-frame clones alone and lacks a portion of them. This table holds some 130,000 clones, around 79% found once. The sample taken for sequencing was PBMCs. These receptors were collected from a man aged 40-49 years in good health and CMV-seropositive.

V usage is TRBV15 and J usage is TRBJ2-3; the match to TRBD2 covers 7 bases. This CDR3 spans 16 amino acids. V shed 5 bases, J shed 3 bases, and the junction held 11 bases outside the gene matches. Germline loops: CDR1 LNHNV, CDR2 YYDKDF (reference sequence). The CDR3 region has the DNA TGTGCCACCAGCCCCCGGGGAGCGGGAAGAACAGATACGCAGTATTTT. Translating gives CATSPRGAGRTDTQYF.

The V call is TRBV9, the J call TRBJ1-1; D call uncertain. Germline V CDR1 and CDR2: SGDLS, YYNGEE. Trimming took off 6 bases at V and 5 bases at J, with 23 bases between the two ends. The CDR3 covers 16 residues. CDR3 loop: CASTSGWGIPGTEAFF. The CDR3 nucleotides read TGTGCCAGCACCTCAGGATGGGGAATCCCGGGAACTGAAGCTTTCTTT.

This clone appeared a few times. The rearrangement links TRBV5-1 to TRBJ1-1, with 7 bases identical to TRBD1. The germline CDR1 and CDR2 sequences are SGHRS and YFSETQ. Losses at the gene ends were 6 bases for V and 3 bases for J; bases not matched to a gene: 5. CDR3 size: 13 residues. In DNA, the CDR3 is TGCGCCAGCAACGACAGGGAGGACACTGAAGCTTTCTTT. Translated: CASNDREDTEAFF. Drawing the rest from reference TRBV5-1 and TRBJ1-1, the complete variable domain is KAGVTQTPRYLIKTRGQQVTLSCSPISGHRSVSWYQQTPGQGLQFLFEYFSETQRNKGNFPGRFSGRQFSNSRSEMNVSTLELGDSALYLCASNDREDTEAFFGQGTRLTVV.

This clone was counted between two and nine times. The CDR3 here is CASSQVVGKRPGETQYF. DNA for the CDR3: TGCGCCAGCAGCCAAGTGGTCGGTAAGAGGCCGGGTGAGACCCAGTACTTC. This chain connects TRBV4-1 to TRBJ2-5, with D unresolved. V was pared by 1 base and J by 5 bases, with 20 bases between. CDR1 is MGHRA, CDR2 YSYEKL, per germline. CDR3 length: 17 amino acids.

Only a few counts were recorded for this clone. The chain uses TRBV5-1 and TRBJ2-1; unclear D gene. Germline lookup yields CDR1 SGHRS and CDR2 YFSETQ. The CDR3 has 11 residues. The V gene lost 4 bases and the J gene lost 5 bases, with 4 bases spanning the gap. The CDR3 loop reads CASSLNNEQFF. The CDR3 nucleotides are TGCGCCAGCAGCCTAAACAATGAGCAGTTCTTC. Complete variable domain (other parts from reference TRBV5-1 and TRBJ2-1): KAGVTQTPRYLIKTRGQQVTLSCSPISGHRSVSWYQQTPGQGLQFLFEYFSETQRNKGNFPGRFSGRQFSNSRSEMNVSTLELGDSALYLCASSLNNEQFFGPGTRLTVL.

The chain joins TRBV7-9 to TRBJ2-7, with TRBD2 matching over 8 bases. The CDR3 covers 15 residues. CDR1 and CDR2 from the germline V gene are SEHNR and FQNEAQ (reference sequence). V shed 5 bases, J shed 7 bases, and the junction held 13 bases outside the gene matches. CDR3 bases: TGTGCCAGCAGCGCCCCCGGGACTAGGGGTGAGGAGCAGTACTTC. Amino acid sequence: CASSAPGTRGEEQYF.

The chain has TRBV15 and TRBJ1-5; D is perhaps TRBD1 (5 bases). The CDR3 has 17 residues. Germline CDR1 LNHNV, CDR2 YYDKDF (reference sequence). V gave up 3 bases and J gave up 0 bases, with 15 bases separating them. CDR3 amino acids: CATSRTGRGYSNQPQHF. In nucleotides, the CDR3 is TGTGCCACCAGCAGGACGGGGCGGGGATATAGCAATCAGCCCCAGCATTTT.

On this clone: Distinct nucleotide sequences in the sample also encode this CDR3. This chain connects TRBV2 to TRBJ2-2, with 8 bases aligning to TRBD1. Germline CDR1 and CDR2: SNHLY and FYNNEI. Trimming at V came to 6 bases and at J to 4 bases, leaving 7 bases not matched to a gene. The CDR3 spans 15 residues. The CDR3 reads CASRTTGAGTGELFF. The CDR3 coding sequence is TGTGCCAGCAGAACGACAGGGGCGGGCACCGGGGAGCTGTTTTTT.

The sample holds one count of this clone. J is TRBJ2-2 and V is TRBV4-1, with TRBD2 matching over 10 bases. This CDR3 region has 16 residues. Germline V gene lookup returns CDR1 MGHRA and CDR2 YSYEKL. V shed 1 base, J shed 5 bases, and the junction held 4 bases outside the gene matches. Here the CDR3 reads CASSQGLAGATGELFF. As DNA, the CDR3 is TGCGCCAGCAGCCAAGGGCTAGCGGGAGCGACCGGGGAGCTGTTTTTT.

The chain joins TRBV28 to TRBJ2-7; 10 bases match TRBD2. Trimming removed 1 base from V and 4 bases from J; junction bases left unmatched: 4. The germline V gene encodes CDR1 MDHEN and CDR2 SYDVKM. The CDR3 is made up of 15 amino acids. The DNA for the CDR3 is TGTGCCAGCAGTTTATCCGTAGCGGGAGGTTACGAGCAGTACTTC. This encodes CASSLSVAGGYEQYF.

CDR3 DNA sequence: TGTGCCAGTAGACCAACTAGGGCCTCCTACGAGCAGTACTTC. As protein: CASRPTRASYEQYF. The chain links TRBV19 to TRBJ2-7; TRBD2 might be the D (5 bases). The V end was cut by 6 bases, the J end by 0 bases, with 12 bases between. The CDR3 consists of 14 residues. Germline-derived CDR1 and CDR2 are LNHDA and SQIVND (reference sequence).

V is TRBV5-1 and J is TRBJ2-5, with 8 bases aligning to TRBD2. Germline-derived CDR1 and CDR2 are SGHRS and YFSETQ. Trimming removed 4 bases from V and 3 bases from J; junction bases left unmatched: 5. The CDR3 is made up of 14 amino acids. In DNA form, the CDR3 reads TGCGCCAGCAGCGAGCCCGGGAGGGAAGAGACCCAGTACTTC. It translates to CASSEPGREETQYF.

The chain combines TRBV7-2 with TRBJ1-5; a possible D gene is TRBD1 (5 bases). This CDR3 comprises 18 residues. The germline V gene encodes CDR1 SGHTA and CDR2 FQGNSA. Trimming pared 5 bases from V and 0 bases from J, leaving 20 bases between. CDR3 nucleotides: TGTGCCAGCAGCCTCCATGGACCCTCAGGGCATAGCAATCAGCCCCAGCATTTT. Its translation is CASSLHGPSGHSNQPQHF. Full variable domain (missing parts from reference TRBV7-2 and TRBJ1-5): GAGVSQSPSNKVTEKGKDVELRCDPISGHTALYWYRQSLGQGLEFLIYFQGNSAPDKSGLPSDRFSAERTGGSVSTLTIQRTQQEDSAVYLCASSLHGPSGHSNQPQHFGDGTRLSIL.

The rearrangement uses TRBV7-6 and TRBJ2-7, with TRBD2 matching over 8 bases. CDR1 and CDR2 (germline): SGHVS, FNYEAQ. V lost 4 bases to trimming and J lost 4 bases; unmatched junction nucleotides: 12. The CDR3 covers 16 residues. In DNA form, the CDR3 reads TGTGCCAGCAGCTCCCCGAATAGCGGGATTACGTACGAGCAGTACTTC. Amino acids: CASSSPNSGITYEQYF. Full variable domain (missing parts from reference TRBV7-6 and TRBJ2-7): GAGVSQSPRYKVTKRGQDVALRCDPISGHVSLYWYRQALGQGPEFLTYFNYEAQQDKSGLPNDRFSAERPEGSISTLTIQRTEQRDSAMYRCASSSPNSGITYEQYFGPGTRLTVT.

The J gene is TRBJ1-2, the V gene TRBV7-9; tentative D call: TRBD1 (6 bases). The CDR3 runs 12 residues. CDR1 and CDR2 (germline): SEHNR, FQNEAQ (reference sequence). The V and J ends lost 1 base and 13 bases respectively, with 13 bases between them. CDR3 sequence (DNA): TGTGCCAGCAGCTTAGACAGGGTGGATCCCACCTTC. This encodes CASSLDRVDPTF.

The chain has TRBV4-2 and TRBJ2-7, with TRBD2 matching 7 bases. V shed 4 bases, J shed 7 bases, and the junction held 16 bases outside the gene matches. The CDR3 loop spans 16 amino acids. Germline loops: CDR1 LGHNA, CDR2 YNFKEQ. This chain's CDR3 is CASSPPPGEGAREQYF. The CDR3 DNA is TGTGCCAGCAGCCCTCCCCCTGGGGAGGGAGCGCGGGAGCAGTACTTC.

The CDR3 DNA follows: TGTGCCAGCAGCGTCAGGACAGGGGGCGAATACGAGCAGTACTTC. The encoded protein is CASSVRTGGEYEQYF. J is TRBJ2-7 and V is TRBV9, with 11 nucleotides matching TRBD1. This CDR3 has 15 residues. V shed 2 bases and J 4 bases; nucleotides not matched to a gene: 5. The germline V gene has CDR1 SGDLS and CDR2 YYNGEE.

The V and J genes are TRBV29-1 and TRBJ2-7; possibly TRBD1 for D (5 bases). V shed 5 bases and J shed 2 bases, with 13 bases lying between them. Germline V gene lookup returns CDR1 SQVTM and CDR2 ANQGSEA. This CDR3 contains 13 residues. In DNA, the CDR3 is TGCAGCGTTTTATTTCCAGGGACCTACGAGCAGTACTTC. Its translation is CSVLFPGTYEQYF.

The J gene is TRBJ1-4, the V gene TRBV2; 9 positions agree with TRBD1. CDR1 and CDR2 from the germline V gene are SNHLY and FYNNEI. V lost 8 bases, J lost 4 bases, and 8 bases stayed unmatched. The CDR3 spans 15 residues. CDR3 loop: CASRRTGAFNEKLFF. CDR3 nucleotide sequence: TGTGCCAGCCGCAGGACAGGGGCTTTTAATGAAAAACTGTTTTTT. Full variable domain (remainder filled in from reference TRBV2 and TRBJ1-4): EPEVTQTPSHQVTQMGQEVILRCVPISNHLYFYWYRQILGQKVEFLVSFYNNEISEKSEIFDDQFSVERPDGSNFTLKIRSTKLEDSAMYFCASRRTGAFNEKLFFGSGTQLSVL.

This rearrangement joins TRBV5-4 to TRBJ2-7; possibly TRBD1 for D (6 bases). The CDR3 spans 13 residues. Looked up from germline, CDR1 is SGHNT and CDR2 is YYREEE (reference sequence). With 0 bases removed from V and 3 bases from J, the gap between germline ends came to 7 bases. This CDR3 reads CASSLEDSYEQYF. The CDR3 DNA sequence: TGTGCCAGCAGCTTGGAGGACAGCTACGAGCAGTACTTC.

The chain uses TRBV6-5 and TRBJ2-5, with 10 bases matching TRBD1. This CDR3 has 15 amino acids. CDR1 is MNHEY and CDR2 is SVGAGI in the germline V gene. J was trimmed by 4 bases and V by 4 bases; bases with no gene match: 6. The CDR3 loop is CASSFSRTGGETQYF. CDR3 DNA sequence: TGTGCCAGCAGTTTCTCCCGGACAGGGGGAGAGACCCAGTACTTC.

The chain combines TRBV11-2 with TRBJ2-7, with TRBD2 matching over 9 bases. Trimming cost V 4 bases and J 3 bases; bases outside gene matches: 7. The V gene's germline CDR1 is SGHAT and CDR2 FQNNGV. The CDR3 length is 15 residues. CDR3 loop: CASSSLAGARYEQYF. The CDR3 DNA is TGTGCCAGCAGCTCATTAGCGGGAGCGCGCTACGAGCAGTACTTC.

The V gene is TRBV5-1, the J gene TRBJ2-2; D possibly corresponds to TRBD2 (6 bases). CDR1 and CDR2 from the germline V gene are SGHRS and YFSETQ. V lost 9 bases and J 1 base, leaving 19 bases between the germline ends. This CDR3 is 16 amino acids long. The CDR3 reads CAIPGLGGLNTGELFF. The CDR3 DNA sequence: TGCGCCATCCCAGGCTTGGGGGGACTGAACACCGGGGAGCTGTTTTTT.

The chain has TRBV5-1 and TRBJ2-7; 8 bases match TRBD2. The CDR3 extends over 14 amino acids. The germline V gene has CDR1 SGHRS and CDR2 YFSETQ. The V segment lost 2 bases and the J segment 3 bases; nucleotides outside the gene matches: 4. The CDR3 DNA is TGCGCCAGCAGCTTAAGCGGGAGTGTCTACGAGCAGTACTTC. Residues: CASSLSGSVYEQYF.

The chain couples TRBV18 to TRBJ2-7; 8 positions match TRBD2. Unmatched junction bases numbered 3, after V lost 6 bases and J lost 2 bases. Germline V gives CDR1 KGHSH, CDR2 LQKENI. The CDR3 length is 13 residues. CDR3 coding DNA: TGTGCCAGCTCGCGGGAGGCTGCCTACGAGCAGTACTTC. Its translation is CASSREAAYEQYF.

This sequence joins TRBV7-2 and TRBJ1-3, with D possibly TRBD1 on 6 matching bases. Germline V gene lookup returns CDR1 SGHTA and CDR2 FQGNSA. The CDR3 is 17 amino acids. V gave up 2 bases and J gave up 1 base, with 15 bases separating them. CDR3 bases: TGTGCCAGCAGCTTAACTGCCAGGGGATTTTCTGGAAACACCATATATTTT. It specifies CASSLTARGFSGNTIYF.

The gene calls are TRBV7-8 and TRBJ1-4; D remains unclear. The germline V and J ends were trimmed by 6 bases and 0 bases, with 11 bases remaining between them. The CDR3 spans 15 residues. Germline V gene lookup returns CDR1 SGHVS and CDR2 FQNEAQ. CDR3 DNA sequence: TGTGCCAGCAGACTAATGGCCGCAACTAATGAAAAACTGTTTTTT. Its translation: CASRLMAATNEKLFF.